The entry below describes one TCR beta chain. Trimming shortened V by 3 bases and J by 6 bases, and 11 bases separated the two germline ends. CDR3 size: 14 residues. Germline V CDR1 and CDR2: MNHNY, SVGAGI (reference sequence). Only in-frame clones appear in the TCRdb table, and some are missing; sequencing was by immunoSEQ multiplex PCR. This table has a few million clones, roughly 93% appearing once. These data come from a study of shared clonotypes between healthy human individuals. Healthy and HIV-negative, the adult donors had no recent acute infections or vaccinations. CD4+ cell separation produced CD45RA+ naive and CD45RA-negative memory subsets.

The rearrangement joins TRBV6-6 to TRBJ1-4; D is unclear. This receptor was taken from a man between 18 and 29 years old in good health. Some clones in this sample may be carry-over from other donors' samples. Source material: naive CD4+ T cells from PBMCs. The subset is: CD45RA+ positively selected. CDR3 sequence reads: CASSYHGDDEKLFF. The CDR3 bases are TGTGCCAGCAGTTATCACGGGGATGATGAAAAACTGTTTTTT.